This T cell receptor beta chain was obtained from a study of T cell responses to AZD1222 COVID-19 vaccine. Findings and limits, study-wide: Sampling that yielded the repertoires occurred only after the peak T cell response.

TCRdb's table, derived via immunoSEQ multiplex PCR, lists solely in-frame clones and lacks some. The sample holds about 110,000 clones, around nine tenths seen once. Notes on this clone: Its target is unknown.

This sequence originates from an adult who received the AZD1222 COVID-19 vaccine. The specimen was peripheral blood, collected 28 days after the second AZD1222 dose.

CDR3 amino acids: CASSVDPGSTDTQYF. For the CDR3, the DNA is TGTGCCAGCAGCGTAGATCCGGGTAGCACAGATACGCAGTATTTT. V usage is TRBV9 and J usage is TRBJ2-3; no clear D gene. Trimming took off 0 bases at V and 0 bases at J, with 8 bases between the two ends. This CDR3 is built from 15 residues. Looked up from germline, CDR1 is SGDLS and CDR2 is YYNGEE.